Each of the 3 T cell receptor beta chains below was sequenced from the same sample in a study of blood T cell repertoires in COVID-19 (dated by TCRdb to 2018 to 2020). Library method: the immunoSEQ multiplex PCR assay. TCRdb provides this immuneACCESS table in a form limited to in-frame rearrangements. Some clones are lacking; in checked studies, under half of them reflect an unresolved V gene, and why the rest are absent is not known. For this sample there are about 200,000 clones; 90% to 95% appear just once. Of the sample, approximately 0.77% falls within the top ten clones. Source material: peripheral blood. These receptors were obtained from a man aged 60-69 years with COVID-19, enrolled during active disease.

This clone was observed once. This chain links TRBV7-2 with TRBJ2-3; D remains unclear. Germline CDR1 reads SGHTA; CDR2 reads FQGNSA. V dropped 5 bases and J dropped 4 bases, with 16 bases sitting between them. This CDR3 has 15 residues. The CDR3 DNA is TGTGCCAGCAGCCCCACCCCAATACGAGCAGATACGCAGTATTTT. Amino acids: CASSPTPIRADTQYF.

This clone was recorded a few times. The V and J genes are TRBV5-5 and TRBJ1-5, with 8 nucleotides matching TRBD1. Germline V gene data show CDR1 as SGHKS and CDR2 as YYEKEE (reference sequence). J was trimmed by 6 bases and V by 4 bases; bases with no gene match: 9. The CDR3 loop spans 15 amino acids. CDR3 DNA: TGTGCCAGCAGCCATGAACGACAGGGGACTCAGCCCCAGCATTTT. Protein product: CASSHERQGTQPQHF.

The chain carries TRBV7-2 and TRBJ1-2; 8 bases match TRBD1. With 1 base clipped from V and 4 bases from J, the junction kept 5 bases outside the gene matches. CDR3 size: 15 residues. The V gene's germline CDR1 is SGHTA and CDR2 FQGNSA. Here the CDR3 reads CASSLGQGSLYGYTF. The DNA for the CDR3 is TGTGCCAGCAGCTTAGGACAGGGGTCCCTCTATGGCTACACCTTC.